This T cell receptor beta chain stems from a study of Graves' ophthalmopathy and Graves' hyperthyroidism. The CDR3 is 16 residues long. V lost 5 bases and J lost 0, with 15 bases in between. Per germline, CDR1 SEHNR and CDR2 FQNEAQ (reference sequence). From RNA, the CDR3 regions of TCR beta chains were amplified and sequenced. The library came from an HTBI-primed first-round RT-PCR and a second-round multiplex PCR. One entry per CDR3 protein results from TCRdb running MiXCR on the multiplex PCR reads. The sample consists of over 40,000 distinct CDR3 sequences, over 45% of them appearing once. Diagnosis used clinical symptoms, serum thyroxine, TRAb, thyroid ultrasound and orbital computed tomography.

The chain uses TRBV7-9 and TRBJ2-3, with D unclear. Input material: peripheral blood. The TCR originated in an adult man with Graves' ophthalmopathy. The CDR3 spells CASSAPRVSSTDTQYF. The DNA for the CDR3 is TGTGCCAGCAGCGCGCCTAGGGTATCGAGCACAGATACGCAGTATTTT.